This TCR beta chain comes out of a study of prognosis after radiotherapy for stage I lung cancer. Template was genomic DNA; TCR beta CDR3 amplified in two multiplex PCR rounds. Round-one PCR had primers specific to each TRBV and TRBJ gene. Universal primers were used in the second round of PCR. TCRdb analysed the multiplex PCR reads with MiXCR anew, one entry per CDR3 protein. The sample contains around 30,000 distinct CDR3 sequences, approximately 36% of which appear only once. This clonotype has only a few counts. CDR3 length equals 15 residues. Germline loops: CDR1 DFQATT, CDR2 SNEGSKA (reference sequence). V lost 1 base and J lost 0; bases outside the gene matches: 3.

This chain joins TRBV20-1 and TRBJ2-1; 7 bases line up with TRBD2. The sequence was obtained from a donor over 45 with non-small cell lung cancer. This material consisted of PBMCs, taken before or after stereotactic body radiation therapy (not recorded which). CDR3 residues: CSARAAGNSYNEQFF. CDR3 nucleotide sequence: TGCAGTGCTAGAGCAGCGGGAAACTCCTACAATGAGCAGTTCTTC.